This T cell receptor beta chain was profiled in a study of vaccination and CD4 T cells after COVID-19. Study context: Nasal swab PCR had detected SARS-CoV-2 in convalescent patients, under ten mild and one severe. Two doses of either BNT162b2 or mRNA-1273 vaccine were given to participants. Median draw time for post-COVID samples was 80 to 110 days post-diagnosis (range 35 to 161). Samples were taken after vaccination, a median of approximately 73 days after dose two, with a range of 14 to 241.

Specified time point: late sampling 161 to 241 days after vaccination in a few convalescent patients. Germline CDR1 and CDR2: MNHEY and SMNVEV (reference sequence). V was trimmed by 4 bases and J by 1 base, leaving 6 bases between them. The CDR3 sequence is 13 residues long. From the PCR reads, TCRdb called clonotypes with MiXCR, one entry per CDR3 protein. The sample includes about 28,000 distinct CDR3 sequences, roughly 51% of them seen just once. The sequence derives from a human donor who had recovered from COVID-19. The chain carries TRBV27 and TRBJ2-3; D not resolved. The material sequenced was CD4+ T cells from blood, taken about 7 months after SARS-CoV-2 vaccination. CDR3 protein: CASSSVGTDTQYF. Here the CDR3 DNA reads TGTGCCAGCAGTTCGGTCGGCACAGATACGCAGTATTTT.